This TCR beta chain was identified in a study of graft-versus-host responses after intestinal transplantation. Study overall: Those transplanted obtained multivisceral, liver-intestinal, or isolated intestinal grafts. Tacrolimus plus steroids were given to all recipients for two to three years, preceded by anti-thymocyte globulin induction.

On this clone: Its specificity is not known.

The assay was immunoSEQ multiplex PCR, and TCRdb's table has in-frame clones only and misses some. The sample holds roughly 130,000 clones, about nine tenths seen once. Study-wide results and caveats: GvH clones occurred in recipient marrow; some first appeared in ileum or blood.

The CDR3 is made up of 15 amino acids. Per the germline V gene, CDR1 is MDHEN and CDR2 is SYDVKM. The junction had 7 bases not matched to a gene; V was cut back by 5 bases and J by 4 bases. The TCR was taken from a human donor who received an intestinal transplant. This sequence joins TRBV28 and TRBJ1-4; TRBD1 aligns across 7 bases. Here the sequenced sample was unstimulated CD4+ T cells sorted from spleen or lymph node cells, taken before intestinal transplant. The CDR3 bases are TGTGCCAGCAGTCGGTCGTACAGGGGTAATGAAAAACTGTTTTTT. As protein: CASSRSYRGNEKLFF.